These T cell receptor beta chains were read from a single sample in a study of blood T cell repertoires in COVID-19. This table comes from immunoSEQ multiplex PCR, and its TCRdb copy is limited to in-frame clones, with some not included. The table has 150,000 to 200,000 clones, under 95% seen once. Input material: peripheral blood. These receptor sequences come from a man aged 18 to 29 with acute or convalescent COVID-19. Both conserved end residues are part of each CDR3. Each record gives: CDR3 protein, CDR3 DNA, clone size, D gene, V gene, J gene. A D gene is named only where the DNA matches it firmly. Only some rows state a clone size, as once, few, many or a class for expanded clones.

CDR3: CATSELDRVEGYTF
DNA: TGTGCCACCAGTGAACTTGACAGGGTTGAAGGCTACACCTTC
size: .
D: TRBD1
V: TRBV24-1
J: TRBJ1-2

CDR3: CASSLGLQNTEAFF
DNA: TGTGCCAGCAGCTTGGGACTTCAGAACACTGAAGCTTTCTTT
size: .
D: .
V: TRBV5-4
J: TRBJ1-1

CDR3: CASSLVGRGNNYGYTF
DNA: TGCGCCAGCAGCTTGGTTGGCAGGGGTAATAACTATGGCTACACCTTC
size: .
D: .
V: TRBV5-1
J: TRBJ1-2

CDR3: CASSQGEKLFF
DNA: TGTGCCAGCAGCCAGGGCGAAAAACTGTTTTTT
size: .
D: .
V: TRBV2
J: TRBJ1-4

CDR3: CATKRGRDNSPLHF
DNA: TGTGCCACCAAACGAGGCAGGGATAATTCACCCCTCCACTTT
size: .
D: .
V: TRBV19
J: TRBJ1-6

CDR3: CASSQVASANTQYF
DNA: TGCGCCAGCAGCCAAGTCGCTAGCGCAAATACGCAGTATTTT
size: .
D: .
V: TRBV4-1
J: TRBJ2-3

CDR3: CASSLGGPQLSYEQYF
DNA: TGTGCCAGCAGTTTGGGCGGGCCCCAACTCTCCTACGAGCAGTACTTC
size: .
D: .
V: TRBV27
J: TRBJ2-7

CDR3: CAWTSGLEQYF
DNA: TGTGCCTGGACTTCAGGGCTCGAGCAGTACTTC
size: .
D: .
V: TRBV30
J: TRBJ2-7

CDR3: CATSDPPGQGWEETQYF
DNA: TGTGCCACCAGTGATCCCCCGGGACAGGGGTGGGAAGAGACCCAGTACTTC
size: once
D: TRBD1
V: TRBV24-1
J: TRBJ2-5

CDR3: CASSYANPGLAGGEQFF
DNA: TGTGCCAGCAGTTACGCTAATCCTGGACTAGCGGGGGGAGAGCAGTTCTTC
size: .
D: TRBD2
V: TRBV6-2/TRBV6-3
J: TRBJ2-1

CDR3: CASSPIIRDREGEENTEAFF
DNA: TGCGCCAGCAGCCCTATAATCCGGGACAGGGAGGGAGAAGAAAACACTGAAGCTTTCTTT
size: .
D: TRBD1
V: TRBV5-1
J: TRBJ1-1

CDR3: CAWLRAMNTEAFF
DNA: TGTGCCTGGCTCAGGGCGATGAACACTGAAGCTTTCTTT
size: .
D: .
V: TRBV30
J: TRBJ1-1

CDR3: CSAPLPDTQYF
DNA: TGCAGTGCCCCACTCCCAGATACGCAGTATTTT
size: .
D: .
V: TRBV20-1
J: TRBJ2-3

CDR3: CALVAGVNGYTF
DNA: TGTGCCCTGGTCGCAGGTGTGAATGGCTACACCTTC
size: .
D: .
V: TRBV30
J: TRBJ1-2

CDR3: CASNPGDGTYEQYF
DNA: TGTGCCAGCAACCCGGGGGACGGAACCTACGAGCAGTACTTC
size: .
D: .
V: TRBV11-2
J: TRBJ2-7

CDR3: CAIKGVGETQYF
DNA: TGTGCCATCAAGGGGGTTGGGGAGACCCAGTACTTC
size: few
D: .
V: TRBV10-3
J: TRBJ2-5

CDR3: CASSLVLEDYGYTF
DNA: TGCGCCAGCAGCTTGGTTCTGGAGGACTATGGCTACACCTTC
size: .
D: .
V: TRBV5-1
J: TRBJ1-2

CDR3: CASKASGTDTQYF
DNA: TGTGCCAGCAAGGCAAGCGGCACAGATACGCAGTATTTT
size: once
D: .
V: TRBV9
J: TRBJ2-3

CDR3: CASSSDGREAFF
DNA: TGTGCCAGCAGTTCCGACGGCAGGGAAGCTTTCTTT
size: .
D: .
V: TRBV6-5
J: TRBJ1-1

CDR3: CASSTGTGLYNSPLHF
DNA: TGTGCCAGCTCAACGGGGACAGGGCTATATAATTCACCCCTCCACTTT
size: .
D: TRBD1
V: TRBV18
J: TRBJ1-6

CDR3: CATGQGHQPQHF
DNA: TGTGCCACTGGACAGGGGCATCAGCCCCAGCATTTT
size: .
D: TRBD1
V: TRBV6-5
J: TRBJ1-5

CDR3: CASSQGGSNQPQHF
DNA: TGTGCCAGCAGCCAAGGAGGGAGCAATCAGCCCCAGCATTTT
size: .
D: .
V: TRBV14
J: TRBJ1-5

CDR3: CSAYGSRTQYF
DNA: TGCAGTGCCTATGGATCGAGGACGCAGTATTTT
size: .
D: .
V: TRBV20-1
J: TRBJ2-3

CDR3: CASSLDVLPTREAFF
DNA: TGTGCCAGCAGCTTAGATGTGTTGCCGACTCGAGAAGCTTTCTTT
size: .
D: .
V: TRBV7-2
J: TRBJ1-1

CDR3: CASSSQGRGTGELFF
DNA: TGTGCCAGCAGCTCGCAGGGAAGGGGCACCGGGGAGCTGTTTTTT
size: once
D: .
V: TRBV5-4
J: TRBJ2-2

CDR3: CASSDSGGRIYEQYF
DNA: TGCGCCAGCAGTGATAGTGGAGGACGGATCTACGAGCAGTACTTC
size: once
D: .
V: TRBV10-1
J: TRBJ2-7

CDR3: CASSEGGTGFEAFF
DNA: TGTGCCAGCAGTGAAGGAGGGACAGGCTTTGAAGCTTTCTTT
size: .
D: TRBD1
V: TRBV6-1
J: TRBJ1-1

CDR3: CASSYSRGYSGNTIYF
DNA: TGTGCCAGCAGTTATTCGCGCGGATACTCTGGAAACACCATATATTTT
size: .
D: .
V: TRBV6-9
J: TRBJ1-3

CDR3: CASSTASGTAKNSPLHF
DNA: TGTGCCAGCAGCACAGCCTCCGGGACAGCGAAAAATTCACCCCTCCACTTT
size: .
D: TRBD1
V: TRBV7-9
J: TRBJ1-6

CDR3: CASSVPTGGTGELFF
DNA: TGTGCCAGCAGCGTACCCACAGGGGGAACCGGGGAGCTGTTTTTT
size: few
D: TRBD1
V: TRBV9
J: TRBJ2-2

CDR3: CAGGTYAAGELFF
DNA: TGTGCCGGGGGGACTTATGCGGCCGGGGAGCTGTTTTTT
size: .
D: .
V: TRBV2
J: TRBJ2-2

CDR3: CASSPTGTGNTIYF
DNA: TGTGCCAGCTCACCTACAGGGACTGGAAACACCATATATTTT
size: .
D: .
V: TRBV18
J: TRBJ1-3

CDR3: CASSSTRGITGELFF
DNA: TGTGCCAGCAGCTCGACTCGGGGAATCACCGGGGAGCTGTTTTTT
size: once
D: .
V: TRBV7-9
J: TRBJ2-2

CDR3: CASSLSPGAGELFF
DNA: TGTGCCAGCAGCTTATCTCCCGGGGCCGGGGAGCTGTTTTTT
size: .
D: .
V: TRBV11-3
J: TRBJ2-2

CDR3: CAISAGTGPTTNEKLFF
DNA: TGTGCCATCAGTGCGGGGACAGGGCCGACAACTAATGAAAAACTGTTTTTT
size: .
D: TRBD1
V: TRBV10-3
J: TRBJ1-4

CDR3: CASSSGLRSRTDTQYF
DNA: TGTGCCAGCAGTTCCGGACTCAGGTCCCGCACAGATACGCAGTATTTT
size: few
D: .
V: TRBV27
J: TRBJ2-3

CDR3: CASSLGYRPQGNTIYF
DNA: TGTGCCAGCAGCTTAGGATACAGGCCTCAAGGAAACACCATATATTTT
size: .
D: .
V: TRBV7-8
J: TRBJ1-3

CDR3: CASSASGTGSYEQYF
DNA: TGTGCCAGCAGCGCCTCCGGGACAGGGTCCTACGAGCAGTACTTC
size: .
D: TRBD1
V: TRBV9
J: TRBJ2-7

CDR3: CASSEGTGQREKLFF
DNA: TGTGCCAGCAGTGAGGGGACAGGGCAACGGGAAAAACTGTTTTTT
size: .
D: TRBD1
V: TRBV6-1
J: TRBJ1-4

CDR3: CASSLAAAGGEKLFF
DNA: TGCGCCAGCAGCTTGGCCGCGGCAGGAGGTGAAAAACTGTTTTTT
size: .
D: .
V: TRBV5-1
J: TRBJ1-4

CDR3: CASSPEVGRNEQFF
DNA: TGTGCCAGCAGCCCCGAGGTAGGCCGAAATGAGCAGTTCTTC
size: .
D: .
V: TRBV7-9
J: TRBJ2-1

CDR3: CASSPGLAGGVVGEQFF
DNA: TGTGCCAGCAGCCCGGGACTAGCGGGAGGGGTAGTCGGTGAGCAGTTCTTC
size: .
D: TRBD2
V: TRBV7-8
J: TRBJ2-1

CDR3: CASRGGASGNTIYF
DNA: TGTGCCAGCAGGGGGGGAGCCTCTGGAAACACCATATATTTT
size: .
D: .
V: TRBV28
J: TRBJ1-3

CDR3: CASSLVTGVTGELFF
DNA: TGTGCCAGCAGTCTCGTGACGGGGGTGACCGGGGAGCTGTTTTTT
size: .
D: .
V: TRBV27
J: TRBJ2-2

CDR3: CASSPGIQGSYEQYF
DNA: TGTGCCAGCTCACCGGGAATACAGGGATCCTACGAGCAGTACTTC
size: .
D: .
V: TRBV18
J: TRBJ2-7

CDR3: CASSHGDGVRGHPEQYF
DNA: TGTGCCAGTAGCCACGGGGATGGGGTACGAGGGCACCCCGAGCAGTACTTC
size: .
D: .
V: TRBV19
J: TRBJ2-7

CDR3: CASSEGQTQETQYF
DNA: TGCGCCAGCAGTGAGGGACAGACACAAGAGACCCAGTACTTC
size: .
D: .
V: TRBV10-1
J: TRBJ2-5

CDR3: CSFQKGGFSTDTQYF
DNA: TGCAGCTTCCAAAAAGGAGGGTTTAGCACAGATACGCAGTATTTT
size: .
D: .
V: TRBV29-1
J: TRBJ2-3

CDR3: CAWSVARTGYNTGELFF
DNA: TGTGCCTGGAGTGTCGCCAGGACAGGTTATAACACCGGGGAGCTGTTTTTT
size: .
D: TRBD1
V: TRBV30
J: TRBJ2-2

CDR3: CASSPSVYNEQFF
DNA: TGTGCCAGCAGCCCTAGCGTCTACAATGAGCAGTTCTTC
size: .
D: .
V: TRBV12-3/TRBV12-4
J: TRBJ2-1

CDR3: CASSLAEPDRVNYGYTF
DNA: TGTGCCAGCAGCTTAGCGGAGCCGGACAGGGTGAACTATGGCTACACCTTC
size: few
D: TRBD1
V: TRBV7-9
J: TRBJ1-2

CDR3: CAISESGGSGNTIYF
DNA: TGTGCCATCAGTGAGTCGGGGGGGTCTGGAAACACCATATATTTT
size: .
D: .
V: TRBV10-3
J: TRBJ1-3

CDR3: CASSRNFRDSNYGYTF
DNA: TGTGCCAGCAGCCGAAACTTCCGGGACAGCAACTATGGCTACACCTTC
size: .
D: TRBD1
V: TRBV11-2
J: TRBJ1-2

CDR3: CASSYGLSSYNSPLHF
DNA: TGTGCCAGCAGTTACGGACTCAGCTCCTATAATTCACCCCTCCACTTT
size: .
D: .
V: TRBV6-5
J: TRBJ1-6

CDR3: CASSPTRTSAYYEQYF
DNA: TGCGCCAGCAGCCCCACCAGGACTAGCGCTTACTACGAGCAGTACTTC
size: .
D: TRBD2
V: TRBV5-1
J: TRBJ2-7

CDR3: CASSLPDTSPLHF
DNA: TGCGCCAGCAGCTTACCAGACACTTCACCCCTCCACTTT
size: few
D: .
V: TRBV5-1
J: TRBJ1-6

CDR3: CASSTDRVSEAFF
DNA: TGTGCCAGTAGTACGGACAGGGTCTCTGAAGCTTTCTTT
size: .
D: TRBD1
V: TRBV19
J: TRBJ1-1

CDR3: CASSPPPGKPSGNTIYF
DNA: TGTGCCAGCTCACCACCGCCAGGAAAACCCTCTGGAAACACCATATATTTT
size: .
D: .
V: TRBV18
J: TRBJ1-3

CDR3: CASSLPGRVGYGYTF
DNA: TGTGCCAGCAGTCTCCCCGGGAGGGTCGGCTATGGCTACACCTTC
size: .
D: .
V: TRBV6-6
J: TRBJ1-2

CDR3: CASSLTWGEPQHF
DNA: TGTGCCAGCAGCTTGACCTGGGGGGAGCCCCAGCATTTT
size: .
D: .
V: TRBV5-6
J: TRBJ1-5